A single sample is the source of the 32 T cell receptor beta chains below, sequenced in a study of T cells of healthy individuals. MiXCR was run by TCRdb on the 5' RACE reads, yielding one entry per CDR3 protein. Of 85,000 to 100,000 distinct CDR3 sequences listed, approximately 15% are singletons. These receptors came from a human donor in good health.

The table lists this clonotype with a few counts. This chain joins TRBV5-1 and TRBJ2-3; D remains unclear. The CDR3 extends over 12 amino acids. CDR1 and CDR2 from the germline V gene are SGHRS and YFSETQ. V lost 0 bases to trimming and J lost 6 bases, with 5 bases between them. CDR3 region: CASSLGQDTQYF. CDR3 coding DNA: TGCGCCAGCAGCTTGGGGCAGGATACGCAGTATTTT.

This chain uses TRBV12-3 or TRBV12-4 with TRBJ2-1; D is undetermined. The CDR3 has 18 amino acids. V dropped 5 bases and J dropped 0 bases, with 20 bases sitting between them. In nucleotides, the CDR3 is TGTGCCAGCAGTCCCAAGGGCCGACGGCCAGGCTCCTACAATGAGCAGTTCTTC. Translating it yields CASSPKGRRPGSYNEQFF.

V and J are TRBV7-2 and TRBJ2-3; D might be TRBD1 (5 bases). The CDR3 totals 17 residues. V gave up 2 bases and J gave up 3 bases, with 18 bases separating them. Germline CDR1 is SGHTA and CDR2 is FQGNSA. The CDR3 nucleotides read TGTGCCAGCAGCTTATGGGGCGTGGGAATGGTGACAGATACGCAGTATTTT. Protein product: CASSLWGVGMVTDTQYF.

In this sample, this clonotype turned up many times. This chain uses TRBV4-1 with TRBJ1-6; D gene unclear. The CDR3 is made up of 16 amino acids. Germline values: CDR1 MGHRA, CDR2 YSYEKL. Trimming removed 8 bases from V and 10 bases from J, with 24 bases in between. CDR3 in amino acids: CASAIAWVGVGSPLHF. CDR3 coding DNA: TGCGCCAGCGCTATCGCGTGGGTCGGGGTAGGGTCACCCCTCCACTTT.

The chain employs TRBV3-1 and TRBJ2-7; no clear D gene. The V and J ends lost 4 bases and 5 bases respectively, with 21 bases between them. The germline V gene has CDR1 LGHDT and CDR2 YNNKEL (reference sequence). The CDR3 has 16 amino acids. This CDR3 reads CASSPRKSHSFNEQYF. In DNA form, the CDR3 reads TGTGCCAGCAGCCCGAGGAAGAGCCACAGTTTCAACGAGCAGTACTTC.

A few counts support this clonotype. The V gene is TRBV7-9, the J gene TRBJ1-1; D is undetermined. This CDR3 contains 13 residues. Deletions cut 8 bases from V and 6 bases from J, with 16 bases between. Germline V gene sequence: CDR1 SEHNR, CDR2 FQNEAQ (reference sequence). CDR3 nucleotide sequence: TGTGCCAGCCATGCGGGGAGCGCGCCTGAAGCTTTCTTT. Protein product: CASHAGSAPEAFF.

Many counts were recorded for this clonotype. This chain uses TRBV29-1 with TRBJ2-3; D remains unclear. Germline values: CDR1 SQVTM, CDR2 ANQGSEA. V lost 3 bases and J lost 4, with 8 bases in between. The CDR3 contains 12 residues. This CDR3 is CSVELGADTQYF. The CDR3 bases are TGCAGCGTTGAGCTAGGCGCAGATACGCAGTATTTT.

V usage is TRBV5-1 and J usage is TRBJ2-7, with 7 positions matching TRBD1. The junction had 13 bases not matched to a gene; V was cut back by 2 bases and J by 5 bases. Germline V gives CDR1 SGHRS, CDR2 YFSETQ. The CDR3 has 16 residues. In nucleotides, the CDR3 is TGCGCCAGCAGCTTTGTACCAGGGGGAGATGCAGACGAGCAGTACTTC. Residues: CASSFVPGGDADEQYF.

The chain joins TRBV7-9 to TRBJ2-7; no clear D gene. Germline assignment: CDR1 SEHNR and CDR2 FQNEAQ (reference sequence). The V end was cut by 5 bases, the J end by 4 bases, with 9 bases between. This CDR3 region has 12 residues. CDR3 nucleotides: TGTGCCAGCAGCCGAACTCAGTACGAGCAGTACTTC. This encodes CASSRTQYEQYF.

This clonotype was recorded at least ten times. The chain employs TRBV6-4 and TRBJ2-1; the D call may be TRBD1 or TRBD2 (5 bases each). The CDR3 loop spans 15 amino acids. The germline V and J ends were trimmed by 5 bases and 1 base, with 12 bases remaining between them. The germline V gene has CDR1 MRHNA and CDR2 SNTAGT. The CDR3 protein is CASSTGTNSYNEQFF. CDR3 nucleotides: TGTGCCAGCAGTACCGGGACGAATTCCTACAATGAGCAGTTCTTC.

CDR3 residues: CASSSQLSGANVLTF. The CDR3 DNA reads TGTGCCAGCAGCTCACAGCTCTCTGGGGCCAACGTCCTGACTTTC. The chain joins TRBV7-1 to TRBJ2-6; the D is unclear. TRBV7-1 is known as an ORF, though its function is uncertain. The CDR3 has 15 amino acids. Trimming pared 2 bases from V and 0 bases from J, leaving 5 bases between.

The CDR3 DNA sequence: TGCGCCAGCAGCCAAGACTCTGGGGGGTACCAAGAGACCCAGTACTTC. Amino acid sequence: CASSQDSGGYQETQYF. The chain employs TRBV4-1 and TRBJ2-5; a weak D match, TRBD2 (6 bases). Trimming removed 0 bases from V and 0 bases from J, with 11 bases in between. Germline CDR1 is MGHRA and CDR2 is YSYEKL. This CDR3 has 16 residues.

This chain joins TRBV6-5 and TRBJ1-2, with 9 bases matching TRBD1. The CDR3 contains 16 residues. CDR1 is MNHEY, CDR2 SVGAGI, per germline. Trimming removed 0 bases from V and 6 bases from J; junction bases left unmatched: 8. The CDR3 DNA is TGTGCCAGCAGTTACTCGTCGGCCGGGACAGGGAATGGCTACACCTTC. Protein: CASSYSSAGTGNGYTF.

A few counts support this clonotype. The chain carries TRBV29-1 and TRBJ2-3, with a possible D match to TRBD2 (6 bases). The length of the CDR3 is 15 residues. V shed 0 bases and J shed 0 bases, with 10 bases lying between them. Germline CDR1 SQVTM, CDR2 ANQGSEA. The CDR3 loop reads CSVEENSGSTDTQYF. The CDR3 DNA reads TGCAGCGTTGAAGAGAACAGCGGGAGCACAGATACGCAGTATTTT.

This clonotype was recorded a few times. The chain is built from TRBV9 and TRBJ2-7, with no clear D. CDR1 is SGDLS and CDR2 is YYNGEE in the germline V gene. The CDR3 has 15 residues. V lost 0 bases and J lost 2, with 12 bases in between. The CDR3 DNA reads TGTGCCAGCAGCGTAGCGGGCAGCCAGACCTACGAGCAGTACTTC. This codes for CASSVAGSQTYEQYF.

The sample holds a few counts of this clonotype. This sequence joins TRBV20-1 and TRBJ1-3; D possibly corresponds to TRBD1 (5 bases). The germline V gene has CDR1 DFQATT and CDR2 SNEGSKA (reference sequence). This CDR3 spans 15 amino acids. V lost 0 bases and J lost 0, with 9 bases in between. This CDR3 reads CSAREGASSGNTIYF. The CDR3 DNA follows: TGCAGTGCTAGAGAAGGGGCATCCTCTGGAAACACCATATATTTT.

This clonotype came up a few times. The chain recombines TRBV20-1 with TRBJ2-1; TRBD2 is a possible D gene (5 bases). CDR3 size: 13 residues. Germline V CDR1 and CDR2: DFQATT, SNEGSKA (reference sequence). Trimming pared 5 bases from V and 0 bases from J, leaving 8 bases between. Here the CDR3 reads CSAEEDSYNEQFF. CDR3 bases: TGCAGTGCTGAGGAGGACTCCTACAATGAGCAGTTCTTC.

The table lists this clonotype with many counts. This sequence joins TRBV29-1 and TRBJ1-1; D remains unclear. This CDR3 is 13 amino acids long. Trimming pared 7 bases from V and 0 bases from J, leaving 12 bases between. Germline V gene lookup returns CDR1 SQVTM and CDR2 ANQGSEA. The CDR3 is CSGSWSVNTEAFF. The CDR3 nucleotides are TGCAGCGGGTCGTGGAGCGTGAACACTGAAGCTTTCTTT.

The V call is TRBV27, the J call TRBJ2-1; 14 positions agree with TRBD2. Germline CDR1 is MNHEY and CDR2 is SMNVEV (reference sequence). V lost 1 base to trimming and J lost 8 bases; unmatched junction nucleotides: 4. CDR3 size: 16 residues. This CDR3 reads CASSLWTSGGRDEQFF. Here the CDR3 DNA reads TGTGCCAGCAGTTTATGGACTAGCGGGGGGAGGGATGAGCAGTTCTTC.

In its sample, this clonotype was seen many times. The V gene is TRBV6-5, the J gene TRBJ2-2; the D gene could be TRBD1 or TRBD2 (5 bases each). The germline V and J ends were trimmed by 11 bases and 5 bases, with 18 bases remaining between them. The CDR3 has 14 residues. From germline, CDR1 is MNHEY and CDR2 SVGAGI. The CDR3 DNA follows: TGTGCCGTGGCCCCCCCGGGGCGGACCGGGGAGCTGTTTTTT. It yields the protein CAVAPPGRTGELFF.

The chain carries TRBV6-6 and TRBJ2-1; the match to TRBD1 covers 8 bases. The CDR3 sequence is 14 residues long. Germline V CDR1 and CDR2: MNHNY, SVGAGI (reference sequence). V dropped 4 bases and J dropped 6; count of bases not matched to a gene: 5. The CDR3, as DNA: TGTGCCAGCAGTTTCAGGGGGCACTCCAATGAGCAGTTCTTC. Its protein product is CASSFRGHSNEQFF.

Many counts were recorded for this clonotype. This sequence joins TRBV2 and TRBJ2-1; D remains ambiguous. The ends were cut back, 1 base at V and 4 bases at J, with 8 bases in the middle. The length of the CDR3 is 14 residues. Germline V gene sequence: CDR1 SNHLY, CDR2 FYNNEI. The CDR3 DNA sequence: TGTGCCAGCAGTGAAGGGCAGGAGTACAATGAGCAGTTCTTC. Protein product: CASSEGQEYNEQFF.

By share, this clonotype counts as medium-sized. This chain links TRBV7-2 with TRBJ2-2; D gene ambiguous. This CDR3 comprises 13 residues. Trimming took off 2 bases at V and 7 bases at J, with 8 bases between the two ends. CDR1 is SGHTA and CDR2 is FQGNSA in the germline V gene. The CDR3, as DNA: TGTGCCAGCAGCTTACATCCTAGCGGGGAGCTGTTTTTT. Translation: CASSLHPSGELFF.

This rearrangement joins TRBV7-9 to TRBJ2-1, with a weak D call TRBD2 (5 bases). V was shortened by 0 bases and J by 12 bases, with 9 bases between the two germline ends. The CDR3 sequence is 12 residues long. CDR1 and CDR2 (germline): SEHNR, FQNEAQ (reference sequence). The CDR3 region has the DNA TGTGCCAGCAGCTTAGCCGGGATATGGCAGTTCTTC. Its translation: CASSLAGIWQFF.

There are a few counts of this clonotype. The rearrangement joins TRBV20-1 to TRBJ2-2, with D possibly TRBD2 on 5 matching bases. Trimming shortened V by 7 bases and J by 3 bases, and 12 bases separated the two germline ends. Germline V CDR1 and CDR2: DFQATT, SNEGSKA (reference sequence). This CDR3 comprises 13 residues. This chain's CDR3 is CSVRSGDTGELFF. The CDR3 DNA follows: TGCAGTGTTCGGTCCGGGGACACCGGGGAGCTGTTTTTT.

This clonotype was counted a few times. This sequence joins TRBV4-3 and TRBJ2-3; 9 bases agree with TRBD2. CDR1 and CDR2 (germline): LGHNA, YSLEER. This CDR3 comprises 19 residues. The V segment lost 1 base and the J segment 3 bases; nucleotides outside the gene matches: 14. The CDR3 is CASSQAPTPGLASTDTQYF. The CDR3 region has the DNA TGCGCCAGCAGCCAAGCTCCCACACCGGGACTAGCTTCGACAGATACGCAGTATTTT.

The V and J genes are TRBV20-1 and TRBJ2-5; tentatively, D is TRBD1 or TRBD2 (5 bases each). CDR1 is DFQATT, CDR2 SNEGSKA, per germline (reference sequence). The CDR3 totals 14 residues. V was cut by 3 bases and J by 5 bases, with 16 bases left in between. CDR3 nucleotides: TGCAGTGCTAGTCCCGGGACCGCCGAGGAGACCCAGTACTTC. This encodes CSASPGTAEETQYF.

V is TRBV10-3 and J is TRBJ1-1; 7 bases align to TRBD1. The germline V gene encodes CDR1 ENHRY and CDR2 SYGVKD. The CDR3 length is 18 residues. After removal of 3 bases from V and 0 bases from J, the junction contained 13 bases not matched to a gene. The CDR3 sequence is CAISENRGGRIMNTEAFF. CDR3 DNA: TGTGCCATCAGTGAAAACAGGGGAGGCCGAATAATGAACACTGAAGCTTTCTTT.

The chain joins TRBV24-1 to TRBJ2-1; D unresolved. The CDR3 sequence is 13 residues long. Germline V gene sequence: CDR1 KGHDR, CDR2 SFDVKD. V shed 3 bases and J shed 10 bases, with 12 bases lying between them. CDR3 protein: CATSDHNWREQFF. The CDR3 DNA sequence: TGTGCCACCAGTGATCACAATTGGCGCGAGCAGTTCTTC.

The J gene is TRBJ2-7, the V gene TRBV28, with TRBD2 matching over 14 bases. Germline V CDR1 and CDR2: MDHEN, SYDVKM. V dropped 5 bases and J dropped 2; count of bases not matched to a gene: 8. The CDR3 runs to 17 residues. CDR3 in amino acids: CASSPPWTSGRTYEQYF. The CDR3 DNA follows: TGTGCCAGCAGTCCCCCATGGACTAGCGGGAGGACCTACGAGCAGTACTTC.

This clonotype was seen at least ten times. The chain uses TRBV29-1 and TRBJ2-2; 7 nucleotides align to TRBD1. The CDR3 totals 15 residues. The germline V gene has CDR1 SQVTM and CDR2 ANQGSEA. V gave up 5 bases and J gave up 5 bases; unmatched junction bases: 11. CDR3: CSVRTPGTETGELFF. Here the CDR3 DNA reads TGCAGCGTTAGAACCCCCGGGACAGAGACCGGGGAGCTGTTTTTT.

The table lists this clonotype with a few counts. The chain combines TRBV14 with TRBJ2-1; 13 nucleotides line up with TRBD2. Germline V gives CDR1 SGHDN, CDR2 FVKESK. Trimming took 2 bases from V and 9 from J; bases not matched to a gene: 4. The CDR3 length is 15 residues. CDR3 sequence reads: CASSQRTSGSGEQFF. The CDR3 region has the DNA TGTGCCAGCAGCCAACGGACTAGCGGGAGTGGTGAGCAGTTCTTC.